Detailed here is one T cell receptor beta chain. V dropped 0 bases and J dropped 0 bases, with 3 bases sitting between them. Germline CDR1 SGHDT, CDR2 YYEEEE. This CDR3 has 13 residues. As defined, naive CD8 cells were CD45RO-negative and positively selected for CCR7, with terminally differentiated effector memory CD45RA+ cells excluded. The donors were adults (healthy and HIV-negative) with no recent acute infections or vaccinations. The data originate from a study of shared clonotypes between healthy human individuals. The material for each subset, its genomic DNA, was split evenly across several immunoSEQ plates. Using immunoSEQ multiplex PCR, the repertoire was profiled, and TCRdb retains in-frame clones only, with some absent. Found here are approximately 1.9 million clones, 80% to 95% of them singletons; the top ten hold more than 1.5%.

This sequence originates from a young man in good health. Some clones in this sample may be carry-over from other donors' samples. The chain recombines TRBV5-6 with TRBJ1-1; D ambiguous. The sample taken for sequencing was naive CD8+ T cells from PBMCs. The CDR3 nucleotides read TGTGCCAGCAGCTTGGAGATGAACACTGAAGCTTTCTTT. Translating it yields CASSLEMNTEAFF. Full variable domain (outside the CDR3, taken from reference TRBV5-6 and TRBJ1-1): DAGVTQSPTHLIKTRGQQVTLRCSPKSGHDTVSWYQQALGQGPQFIFQYYEEEERQRGNFPDRFSGHQFPNYSSELNVNALLLGDSALYLCASSLEMNTEAFFGQGTRLTVV.